A selection of T cell receptor beta chains follows, all from one sample in a study of blood T cell repertoires in COVID-19. Clones were sequenced by immunoSEQ multiplex PCR, and TCRdb holds only the in-frame ones, with some missing. Found here are 100,000 to 150,000 clones, around three quarters of them singletons; the top ten hold 30% to 45%. Sequences were obtained from peripheral blood. These receptors were collected from a man in his forties or fifties with active or convalescent COVID-19. Both conserved end residues are part of each CDR3. Each record gives: J gene, D gene, V gene, clone size, CDR3 protein, CDR3 DNA. The D gene is left open where the match is weak. A clone size is listed for some rows: how often the clone was seen (once, few, many), or a class if it is expanded.

j_gene: TRBJ2-3
d_gene: TRBD2
v_gene: TRBV5-1
abundance: NA
CDR3aa: CASSLGLAGGTQYF
CDR3nt: TGCGCCAGCAGCTTGGGACTAGCGGGAGGAACGCAGTATTTT

j_gene: TRBJ1-5
d_gene: NA
v_gene: TRBV6-9
abundance: few
CDR3aa: CAPEGRKHSHLSNQPQHF
CDR3nt: TGTGCCCCCGAGGGCAGGAAACATTCCCACCTTAGCAATCAGCCCCAGCATTTT

j_gene: TRBJ1-6
d_gene: NA
v_gene: TRBV6-5
abundance: NA
CDR3aa: CATVGNRLNNSPLHF
CDR3nt: TGTGCCACGGTGGGCAACAGGCTTAATAATTCACCCCTCCACTTT

j_gene: TRBJ2-3
d_gene: TRBD2
v_gene: TRBV11-3
abundance: NA
CDR3aa: CASSLGAAGGADTQYF
CDR3nt: TGTGCCAGCAGCTTAGGGGCCGCGGGAGGAGCAGATACGCAGTATTTT

j_gene: TRBJ2-3
d_gene: NA
v_gene: TRBV28
abundance: NA
CDR3aa: CASSFSWSDSTDTQYF
CDR3nt: TGTGCCAGCAGTTTTTCTTGGTCAGATTCCACGGATACGCAGTATTTT

j_gene: TRBJ2-1
d_gene: TRBD2
v_gene: TRBV15
abundance: NA
CDR3aa: CATSRGLSVTYNEQFF
CDR3nt: TGTGCCACCAGCAGGGGACTATCCGTTACCTACAATGAGCAGTTCTTC

j_gene: TRBJ1-5
d_gene: NA
v_gene: TRBV11-2
abundance: NA
CDR3aa: CASSLFQGHQPQHF
CDR3nt: TGTGCCAGCAGCCTCTTCCAGGGGCATCAGCCCCAGCATTTT

j_gene: TRBJ2-1
d_gene: TRBD2
v_gene: TRBV19
abundance: NA
CDR3aa: CAIAGFGEGEQFF
CDR3nt: TGTGCCATCGCAGGGTTCGGGGAGGGCGAGCAGTTCTTC

j_gene: TRBJ1-3
d_gene: NA
v_gene: TRBV28
abundance: NA
CDR3aa: CASSKGQGLGNTIYF
CDR3nt: TGTGCCAGCAGCAAAGGGCAGGGGTTGGGAAACACCATATATTTT

j_gene: TRBJ1-5
d_gene: NA
v_gene: TRBV19
abundance: NA
CDR3aa: CASRAGRTNQPQHF
CDR3nt: TGTGCCAGTAGGGCGGGACGGACGAATCAGCCCCAGCATTTT

j_gene: TRBJ1-3
d_gene: NA
v_gene: TRBV4-3
abundance: NA
CDR3aa: CASSQGQMSSGNTIYF
CDR3nt: TGCGCCAGCAGCCAAGGACAGATGAGCTCTGGAAACACCATATATTTT

j_gene: TRBJ1-5
d_gene: NA
v_gene: TRBV15
abundance: NA
CDR3aa: CATSAGTLGNQPQHF
CDR3nt: TGTGCCACCAGCGCAGGGACTTTAGGCAATCAGCCCCAGCATTTT

j_gene: TRBJ1-1
d_gene: TRBD1
v_gene: TRBV30
abundance: NA
CDR3aa: CAWVGRQGEAFF
CDR3nt: TGTGCCTGGGTGGGAAGACAGGGAGAAGCTTTCTTT

j_gene: TRBJ1-3
d_gene: NA
v_gene: TRBV14
abundance: few
CDR3aa: CASSQVFGGTIYF
CDR3nt: TGTGCCAGCAGCCAAGTTTTCGGGGGTACCATATATTTT

j_gene: TRBJ2-5
d_gene: TRBD1
v_gene: TRBV15
abundance: NA
CDR3aa: CATSRTGGQETQYF
CDR3nt: TGTGCCACCAGCAGGACAGGGGGACAAGAGACCCAGTACTTC

j_gene: TRBJ1-1
d_gene: NA
v_gene: TRBV11-3
abundance: few
CDR3aa: CASSFGTRGEAFF
CDR3nt: TGTGCCAGCAGCTTCGGGACACGCGGTGAAGCTTTCTTT

j_gene: TRBJ2-5
d_gene: NA
v_gene: TRBV6-4
abundance: NA
CDR3aa: CASSDQPNGAQYF
CDR3nt: TGTGCCAGCAGTGACCAGCCCAACGGGGCCCAGTACTTC

j_gene: TRBJ2-7
d_gene: TRBD1
v_gene: TRBV5-1
abundance: NA
CDR3aa: CASSLYDRDPYEQYF
CDR3nt: TGCGCCAGCAGCTTATATGACAGGGACCCCTACGAGCAGTACTTC

j_gene: TRBJ1-6
d_gene: NA
v_gene: TRBV6-6
abundance: NA
CDR3aa: CASSYILAVALHF
CDR3nt: TGTGCCAGCAGTTATATCCTAGCAGTTGCCCTCCACTTT

j_gene: TRBJ2-7
d_gene: TRBD2
v_gene: TRBV7-9
abundance: NA
CDR3aa: CASSLSGLTSYEQYF
CDR3nt: TGTGCCAGCAGCCTTAGCGGGCTTACCTCCTACGAGCAGTACTTC

j_gene: TRBJ1-2
d_gene: TRBD1
v_gene: TRBV5-1
abundance: NA
CDR3aa: CASSPEVQGASYGYTF
CDR3nt: TGCGCCAGCAGCCCGGAGGTCCAGGGGGCCTCCTATGGCTACACCTTC

j_gene: TRBJ1-6
d_gene: NA
v_gene: TRBV30
abundance: few
CDR3aa: CAWSVGTGNSPLHF
CDR3nt: TGTGCCTGGAGTGTTGGAACAGGGAATTCACCCCTCCACTTT

j_gene: TRBJ2-2
d_gene: NA
v_gene: TRBV5-6
abundance: NA
CDR3aa: CASSLGGRNTGELFF
CDR3nt: TGTGCCAGCAGCTTGGGGGGGCGGAACACCGGGGAGCTGTTTTTT

j_gene: TRBJ1-1
d_gene: NA
v_gene: TRBV6-5
abundance: NA
CDR3aa: CASHWGGNTEAFF
CDR3nt: TGTGCCAGTCATTGGGGGGGGAACACTGAAGCTTTCTTT

j_gene: TRBJ2-2
d_gene: TRBD2
v_gene: TRBV4-1
abundance: NA
CDR3aa: CASSQVGPGLAGAVYTGELFF
CDR3nt: TGCGCCAGCAGCCAAGTCGGGCCCGGACTAGCGGGGGCCGTTTACACCGGGGAGCTGTTTTTT

j_gene: TRBJ2-4
d_gene: TRBD2
v_gene: TRBV3-1/TRBV3-2
abundance: NA
CDR3aa: CASSQEWAGLTLIQYF
CDR3nt: TGTGCCAGCAGCCAAGAATGGGCGGGACTAACTCTTATTCAGTACTTC

j_gene: TRBJ1-1
d_gene: NA
v_gene: TRBV30
abundance: NA
CDR3aa: CAWSRGGRGTEAFF
CDR3nt: TGTGCCTGGAGCCGGGGGGGGCGAGGCACTGAAGCTTTCTTT

j_gene: TRBJ2-2
d_gene: NA
v_gene: TRBV12-3/TRBV12-4
abundance: NA
CDR3aa: CASSPTSSGELFF
CDR3nt: TGTGCCAGCAGTCCTACTAGCTCCGGGGAGCTGTTTTTT

j_gene: TRBJ1-4
d_gene: NA
v_gene: TRBV5-1
abundance: NA
CDR3aa: CASSLAGRGTNEKLFF
CDR3nt: TGCGCCAGCAGCTTGGCCGGTAGAGGAACTAATGAAAAACTGTTTTTT

j_gene: TRBJ2-1
d_gene: NA
v_gene: TRBV24-1
abundance: NA
CDR3aa: CATSDLRLGPLNEQFF
CDR3nt: TGTGCCACCAGTGATTTGCGGCTGGGGCCGCTCAATGAGCAGTTCTTC

j_gene: TRBJ1-6
d_gene: NA
v_gene: TRBV11-3
abundance: NA
CDR3aa: CASSGESGSSYNSPLHF
CDR3nt: TGTGCCAGCAGCGGCGAGTCGGGGAGCTCCTATAATTCACCCCTCCACTTT

j_gene: TRBJ2-1
d_gene: NA
v_gene: TRBV5-6
abundance: NA
CDR3aa: CASSFWTNYNEQFF
CDR3nt: TGTGCCAGCAGCTTCTGGACAAACTACAATGAGCAGTTCTTC

j_gene: TRBJ1-5
d_gene: NA
v_gene: TRBV18
abundance: NA
CDR3aa: CASSPLTGFNQPQHF
CDR3nt: TGTGCCAGCTCACCCCTGACAGGCTTCAATCAGCCCCAGCATTTT

j_gene: TRBJ2-3
d_gene: TRBD2
v_gene: TRBV5-4
abundance: NA
CDR3aa: CASSLDGHGGVSRLDTQYF
CDR3nt: TGTGCCAGCAGCTTGGACGGCCATGGGGGGGTTAGCAGACTGGATACGCAGTATTTT

j_gene: TRBJ1-1
d_gene: NA
v_gene: TRBV30
abundance: NA
CDR3aa: CAWSSNYRVIVNTEAFF
CDR3nt: TGTGCCTGGAGTTCAAATTACAGGGTAATAGTGAACACTGAAGCTTTCTTT

j_gene: TRBJ1-2
d_gene: NA
v_gene: TRBV6-1
abundance: NA
CDR3aa: CASSEGERGYTF
CDR3nt: TGTGCCAGCAGTGAAGGGGAGAGAGGCTACACCTTC

j_gene: TRBJ1-1
d_gene: TRBD1
v_gene: TRBV27
abundance: NA
CDR3aa: CASSYRGLNTEAFF
CDR3nt: TGTGCCAGCAGTTACAGGGGCCTGAACACTGAAGCTTTCTTT

j_gene: TRBJ2-7
d_gene: NA
v_gene: TRBV3-1/TRBV3-2
abundance: NA
CDR3aa: CASSQSTAVYEQYF
CDR3nt: TGTGCCAGCAGCCAGAGTACCGCCGTCTACGAGCAGTACTTC

j_gene: TRBJ2-1
d_gene: TRBD1
v_gene: TRBV6-5
abundance: NA
CDR3aa: CASRGTGSYGEQFF
CDR3nt: TGTGCCAGCAGGGGGACAGGGTCGTATGGTGAGCAGTTCTTC

j_gene: TRBJ1-5
d_gene: NA
v_gene: TRBV6-5
abundance: once
CDR3aa: CASPQKHRLYSAQHF
CDR3nt: TGTGCCAGCCCCCAAAAACACAGGCTTTACAGTGCCCAGCATTTT

j_gene: TRBJ1-6
d_gene: NA
v_gene: TRBV18
abundance: few
CDR3aa: CASSPLHIADGSPLHF
CDR3nt: TGTGCCAGCTCACCTCTTCACATTGCGGATGGCTCACCCCTCCACTTT

j_gene: TRBJ2-6
d_gene: TRBD1
v_gene: TRBV3-1/TRBV3-2
abundance: few
CDR3aa: CASSPRTGGSGANVLTF
CDR3nt: TGTGCCAGCAGTCCTAGGACAGGCGGCTCTGGGGCCAACGTCCTGACTTTC

j_gene: TRBJ2-2
d_gene: NA
v_gene: TRBV25-1
abundance: few
CDR3aa: CASSEFGRYTGELFF
CDR3nt: TGTGCCAGCAGTGAATTCGGTCGTTACACCGGGGAGCTGTTTTTT

j_gene: TRBJ2-5
d_gene: TRBD1
v_gene: TRBV5-1
abundance: NA
CDR3aa: CASRSTGTAWETQYF
CDR3nt: TGCGCCAGCAGGTCAACCGGGACAGCATGGGAGACCCAGTACTTC

j_gene: TRBJ1-4
d_gene: TRBD1
v_gene: TRBV7-9
abundance: few
CDR3aa: CASSDDRGNEKLFF
CDR3nt: TGTGCCAGCAGCGACGACAGGGGTAATGAAAAACTGTTTTTT

j_gene: TRBJ2-4
d_gene: NA
v_gene: TRBV2
abundance: NA
CDR3aa: CASSGAGRGVNIQYF
CDR3nt: TGTGCCAGCAGTGGAGCGGGCAGGGGGGTAAACATTCAGTACTTC

j_gene: TRBJ2-5
d_gene: TRBD2
v_gene: TRBV3-1/TRBV3-2
abundance: NA
CDR3aa: CASKRRLAGAETQYF
CDR3nt: TGTGCCAGCAAAAGGCGACTAGCGGGGGCAGAGACCCAGTACTTC

j_gene: TRBJ1-6
d_gene: NA
v_gene: TRBV27
abundance: NA
CDR3aa: CASAPSSYNSPLHF
CDR3nt: TGTGCCAGCGCTCCGAGCTCCTATAATTCACCCCTCCACTTT

j_gene: TRBJ2-4
d_gene: TRBD2
v_gene: TRBV2
abundance: NA
CDR3aa: CASNALTSGSHFAKNIQYF
CDR3nt: TGTGCCAGCAACGCCCTGACTAGCGGGAGCCATTTTGCCAAAAACATTCAGTACTTC

j_gene: TRBJ1-2
d_gene: TRBD1
v_gene: TRBV6-1
abundance: once
CDR3aa: CASSDRDRHGYTF
CDR3nt: TGTGCCAGCAGTGACCGGGACAGACATGGCTACACCTTC

j_gene: TRBJ1-1
d_gene: NA
v_gene: TRBV12-3/TRBV12-4
abundance: NA
CDR3aa: CASSPLAGEAFF
CDR3nt: TGTGCCAGCAGCCCGCTTGCGGGTGAAGCTTTCTTT

j_gene: TRBJ1-4
d_gene: TRBD1
v_gene: TRBV3-1/TRBV3-2
abundance: NA
CDR3aa: CASSQGTGGGNEKLFF
CDR3nt: TGTGCCAGCAGCCAAGGGACAGGGGGGGGGAATGAAAAACTGTTTTTT

j_gene: TRBJ2-1
d_gene: NA
v_gene: TRBV14
abundance: NA
CDR3aa: CASSQEARSYNEQFF
CDR3nt: TGTGCCAGCAGCCAAGAGGCCAGGTCCTACAATGAGCAGTTCTTC

j_gene: TRBJ1-4
d_gene: NA
v_gene: TRBV19
abundance: NA
CDR3aa: CASSIMEGLTNEKLFF
CDR3nt: TGTGCCAGTAGTATTATGGAGGGGCTAACTAATGAAAAACTGTTTTTT

j_gene: TRBJ1-6
d_gene: NA
v_gene: TRBV7-2
abundance: NA
CDR3aa: CASTPATGGNSPLHF
CDR3nt: TGTGCCAGCACTCCCGCGACAGGCGGTAATTCACCCCTCCACTTT

j_gene: TRBJ2-5
d_gene: TRBD2
v_gene: TRBV7-3
abundance: NA
CDR3aa: CASSLGPPGLAGARETQYF
CDR3nt: TGTGCCAGCAGCTTAGGGCCTCCGGGCCTAGCGGGAGCGCGAGAGACCCAGTACTTC